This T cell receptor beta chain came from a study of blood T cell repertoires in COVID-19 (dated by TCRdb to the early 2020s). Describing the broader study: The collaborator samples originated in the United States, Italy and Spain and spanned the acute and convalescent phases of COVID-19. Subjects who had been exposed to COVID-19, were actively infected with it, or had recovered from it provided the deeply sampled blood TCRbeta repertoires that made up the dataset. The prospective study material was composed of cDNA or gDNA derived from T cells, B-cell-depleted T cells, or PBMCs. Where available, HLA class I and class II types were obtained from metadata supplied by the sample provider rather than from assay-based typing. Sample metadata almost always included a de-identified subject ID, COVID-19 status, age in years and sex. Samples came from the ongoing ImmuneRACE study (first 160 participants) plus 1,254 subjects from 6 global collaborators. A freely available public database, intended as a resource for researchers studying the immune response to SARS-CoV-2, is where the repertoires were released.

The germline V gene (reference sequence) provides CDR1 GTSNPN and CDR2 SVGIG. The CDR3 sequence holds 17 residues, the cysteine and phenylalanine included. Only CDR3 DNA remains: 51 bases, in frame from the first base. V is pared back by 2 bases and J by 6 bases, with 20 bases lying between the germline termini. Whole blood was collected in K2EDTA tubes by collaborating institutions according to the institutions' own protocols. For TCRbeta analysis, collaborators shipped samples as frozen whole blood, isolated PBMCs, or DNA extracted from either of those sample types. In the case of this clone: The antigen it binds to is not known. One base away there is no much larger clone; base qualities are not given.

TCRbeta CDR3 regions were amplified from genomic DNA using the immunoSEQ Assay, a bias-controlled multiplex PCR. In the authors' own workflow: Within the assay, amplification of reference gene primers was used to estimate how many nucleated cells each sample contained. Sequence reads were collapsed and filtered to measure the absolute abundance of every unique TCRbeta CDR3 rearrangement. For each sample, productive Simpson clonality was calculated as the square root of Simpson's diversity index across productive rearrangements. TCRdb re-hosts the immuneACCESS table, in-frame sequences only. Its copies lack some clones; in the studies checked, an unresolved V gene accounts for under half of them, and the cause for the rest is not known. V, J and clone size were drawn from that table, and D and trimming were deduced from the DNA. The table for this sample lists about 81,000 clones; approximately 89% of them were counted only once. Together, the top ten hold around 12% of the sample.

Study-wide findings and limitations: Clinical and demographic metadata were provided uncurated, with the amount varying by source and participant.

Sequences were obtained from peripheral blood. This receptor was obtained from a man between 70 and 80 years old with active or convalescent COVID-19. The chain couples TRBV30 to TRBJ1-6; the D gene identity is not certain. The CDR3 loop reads CAWSTQRTGNFNSPLHF. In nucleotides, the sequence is TGTGCCTGGAGTACTCAACGGACGGGGAATTTTAATTCACCCCTCCACTTT.